What follows describes a single T cell receptor (beta chain). As yet, its antigen is unknown. The data derive from a study of T cell responses to AZD1222 COVID-19 vaccine. Background on the study: Second doses at about 4 or about 12 weeks were pooled.

Notes on the study in general: Vaccination with two AZD1222 doses was followed by a rise in Spike-specific TCR breadth and depth. Clonal diversity was possibly underestimated, and the donors were mostly white British, with more females. Among those given AZD1222, only five or six were seropositive at baseline.

Using immunoSEQ multiplex PCR, the repertoire was profiled, and TCRdb retains in-frame clones only, with some absent. The data contain tens of thousands of clones, approximately 91% of them singletons. CDR1 SGHTA and CDR2 FQGTGA come from the germline V gene. The CDR3 runs to 14 residues. V lost 5 bases and J lost 2; bases outside the gene matches: 4. The sequenced sample was peripheral blood, obtained on day 0 of AZD1222 vaccination. V gene TRBV7-3 combines with J gene TRBJ2-5, with 8 bases aligning to TRBD2. The receptor comes from an adult in good health. CDR3 residues: CASSPTSVQETQYF. The DNA of the CDR3 is TGTGCCAGCAGCCCGACTAGCGTTCAAGAGACCCAGTACTTC.